The 27 T cell receptor beta chains below were found in one sample sequenced in a study of cytomegalovirus exposure and HLA in healthy donors. Here immunoSEQ multiplex PCR was the method, and the copy in TCRdb shows in-frame clones only, minus some. This sample has 45,000 to 65,000 clones, with about nine tenths found just once. Sequenced material: PBMCs. The receptors stem from a woman aged 18-29 years in good health and CMV-seropositive.

This clone was detected once. The rearrangement links TRBV28 to TRBJ1-5, with D maybe TRBD1 (6 bases). Germline V gene lookup returns CDR1 MDHEN and CDR2 SYDVKM. Trimming took 1 base from V and 2 from J, leaving 15 bases between them. The CDR3 runs 17 residues. The CDR3 spells CASSLLLGGVGNQPQHF. The CDR3 DNA sequence: TGTGCCAGCAGTTTATTGTTAGGGGGAGTAGGCAATCAGCCCCAGCATTTT.

The chain links TRBV30 to TRBJ1-5; D not certain. The CDR3 is made up of 16 amino acids. V gave up 1 base and J gave up 3 bases, with 16 bases separating them. The germline V gene has CDR1 GTSNPN and CDR2 SVGIG (reference sequence). The CDR3 nucleotides are TGTGCCTGGAGTGCCTCCCCCCCCCGAGACAATCAGCCCCAGCATTTT. Translated, it gives CAWSASPPRDNQPQHF. Full variable domain (missing parts from reference TRBV30 and TRBJ1-5): SQTIHQWPATLVQPVGSPLSLECTVEGTSNPNLYWYRQAAGRGLQLLFYSVGIGQISSEVPQNLSASRPQDRQFILSSKKLLLSDSGFYLCAWSASPPRDNQPQHFGDGTRLSIL.

The chain links TRBV6-6 to TRBJ2-7; D perhaps matches TRBD2 (5 bases). CDR1 is MNHNY, CDR2 SVGAGI, per germline (reference sequence). This CDR3 region has 14 residues. V was shortened by 6 bases and J by 4 bases, with 16 bases between the two germline ends. Here the CDR3 DNA reads TGTGCCAGCAGCCACGACACTAGACCATACGAGCAGTACTTC. It specifies CASSHDTRPYEQYF.

The chain joins TRBV15 to TRBJ1-1; TRBD1 matches 7 bases. Looked up from germline, CDR1 is LNHNV and CDR2 is YYDKDF (reference sequence). V shed 3 bases, J shed 11 bases, and the junction held 9 bases outside the gene matches. The CDR3 is made up of 13 amino acids. The CDR3 protein is CATSSGDSRRAFF. CDR3 DNA: TGTGCCACCAGCAGCGGGGACAGCCGGCGGGCTTTCTTT.

This clone was counted a few times. V and J are TRBV14 and TRBJ1-2; D might be TRBD1 (6 bases). Germline V gives CDR1 SGHDN, CDR2 FVKESK. The CDR3 loop spans 14 amino acids. Deletions cut 1 base from V and 8 bases from J, with 14 bases between. This chain's CDR3 is CASSQVQGPSGYTF. In DNA, the CDR3 is TGTGCCAGCAGCCAAGTACAGGGACCATCAGGCTACACCTTC.

DNA for the CDR3: TGTGCCAGCAGCCAAGACCAAATTTTCTATGGCTACACCTTC. Its translation is CASSQDQIFYGYTF. This sequence joins TRBV4-2 and TRBJ1-2; D gene ambiguous. V shed 0 bases and J shed 4 bases, with 9 bases lying between them. This CDR3 is built from 14 residues. CDR1 and CDR2 (germline): LGHNA, YNFKEQ.

The V and J genes are TRBV19 and TRBJ1-2, with 7 bases fitting TRBD1. The CDR3 length is 15 residues. After removal of 3 bases from V and 1 base from J, the junction contained 5 bases not matched to a gene. Germline assignment: CDR1 LNHDA and CDR2 SQIVND (reference sequence). For the CDR3, the DNA is TGTGCCAGTAGTATCCCCCGACAGGGTAACTATGGCTACACCTTC. This translates into CASSIPRQGNYGYTF.

This clone was counted between two and nine times. The chain is built from TRBV19 and TRBJ1-2, with D unresolved. V shed 6 bases and J shed 7 bases, with 12 bases lying between them. The CDR3 runs to 12 residues. CDR1 is LNHDA, CDR2 SQIVND, per germline (reference sequence). This chain's CDR3 is CASSPLAAGYTF. The CDR3 region has the DNA TGTGCCAGTAGCCCATTAGCGGCTGGCTACACCTTC.

The chain joins TRBV7-9 to TRBJ2-3, with 8 bases identical to TRBD1. Germline V gene lookup returns CDR1 SEHNR and CDR2 FQNEAQ (reference sequence). V shed 5 bases, J shed 1 base, and the junction held 8 bases outside the gene matches. This CDR3 has 16 amino acids. This chain's CDR3 is CASSLIPTGGTDTQYF. Here the CDR3 DNA reads TGTGCCAGCAGCCTAATACCGACAGGGGGCACAGATACGCAGTATTTT. Drawing the rest from reference TRBV7-9 and TRBJ2-3, the complete variable domain is DTGVSQNPRHKITKRGQNVTFRCDPISEHNRLYWYRQTLGQGPEFLTYFQNEAQLEKSRLLSDRFSAERPKGSFSTLEIQRTEQGDSAMYLCASSLIPTGGTDTQYFGPGTRLTVL.

This clone was picked up a small number of times. The chain joins TRBV7-2 to TRBJ2-7, with 9 bases identical to TRBD2. The CDR3 runs to 14 residues. The J segment lost 9 bases and the V segment lost 6 bases, leaving 12 bases of the junction unmatched. CDR1 is SGHTA, CDR2 FQGNSA, per germline. In DNA form, the CDR3 reads TGTGCCAGCAGTCCCTTAGCGGGGGCGCCTCGGCAGTACTTC. This sequence encodes CASSPLAGAPRQYF.

A word on this clone: A junction boundary mismatches the germline segment, possibly from a read error. The chain carries TRBV7-7 and TRBJ2-5; the D gene is possibly TRBD1 (7 bases). The CDR3 extends over 15 amino acids. Germline V CDR1 and CDR2: SSHAT, FNYEAQ (reference sequence). The CDR3, as DNA: TGTGCTAGCAGTCAAGGCAGGGGGGCCCAAGAGACCCAGTACTTC. Encoded protein: CASSQGRGAQETQYF.

This chain uses TRBV15 with TRBJ2-5; perhaps TRBD1 as D (5 bases). Germline CDR1 LNHNV, CDR2 YYDKDF (reference sequence). The V end lost 0 bases, the J end lost 3 bases, and 8 bases lay between the germline ends. The CDR3 runs to 14 residues. The CDR3 DNA reads as TGTGCCACCAGCAGAGATCGCAGGGAAGAGACCCAGTACTTC. Amino acids: CATSRDRREETQYF.

This chain joins TRBV28 and TRBJ1-6; unclear D gene. The CDR3 is 14 residues long. The germline V gene encodes CDR1 MDHEN and CDR2 SYDVKM. V was shortened by 6 bases and J by 5 bases, with 11 bases between the two germline ends. The CDR3 nucleotides are TGTGCCAGCAGCCCTGGCTCAGATAATTCACCCCTCCACTTT. This codes for CASSPGSDNSPLHF.

This sequence joins TRBV9 and TRBJ2-7; D perhaps matches TRBD2 (6 bases). The CDR3 totals 15 residues. Germline CDR1 is SGDLS and CDR2 is YYNGEE. Trimming shortened V by 0 bases and J by 7 bases, and 17 bases separated the two germline ends. The chain's CDR3 is CASSVADGREGEQYF. Written as DNA, the CDR3 is TGTGCCAGCAGCGTAGCTGACGGGAGAGAAGGAGAGCAGTACTTC.

The sample holds one count of this clone. The genes are TRBV28 and TRBJ2-3, with 8 bases that match TRBD2. Germline CDR1 reads MDHEN; CDR2 reads SYDVKM. This CDR3 has 16 residues. The J segment lost 2 bases and the V segment lost 1 base, leaving 5 bases of the junction unmatched. The CDR3 DNA follows: TGTGCCAGCAGTTTATACGCGGGGGGCTACACAGATACGCAGTATTTT. Translating gives CASSLYAGGYTDTQYF.

V and J are TRBV28 and TRBJ1-5; the match to TRBD1 covers 9 bases. The germline V gene has CDR1 MDHEN and CDR2 SYDVKM. V shed 4 bases and J 6 bases; nucleotides not matched to a gene: 4. This CDR3 has 14 residues. CDR3 region: CASSSGQGRQPQHF. The DNA of the CDR3 is TGTGCCAGCAGTTCGGGACAGGGACGTCAGCCCCAGCATTTT. The entire variable domain, with the rest obtained from reference TRBV28 and TRBJ1-5, is as follows: DVKVTQSSRYLVKRTGEKVFLECVQDMDHENMFWYRQDPGLGLRLIYFSYDVKMKEKGDIPEGYSVSREKKERFSLILESASTNQTSMYLCASSSGQGRQPQHFGDGTRLSIL.

This chain links TRBV9 with TRBJ2-7, with TRBD1 identical over 9 bases. The CDR3 covers 16 residues. Germline V gene data show CDR1 as SGDLS and CDR2 as YYNGEE. The junction had 6 bases not matched to a gene; V was cut back by 0 bases and J by 2 bases. As DNA, the CDR3 is TGTGCCAGCAGCGTAGGACCGGGACAGGGCACCTACGAGCAGTACTTC. Translation gives CASSVGPGQGTYEQYF. The whole variable domain, filled in from reference TRBV9 and TRBJ2-7, reads DSGVTQTPKHLITATGQRVTLRCSPRSGDLSVYWYQQSLDQGLQFLIQYYNGEERAKGNILERFSAQQFPDLHSELNLSSLELGDSALYFCASSVGPGQGTYEQYFGPGTRLTVT.

The chain recombines TRBV28 with TRBJ2-2; no clear D gene. Trimming removed 2 bases at V and 5 bases at J, with 9 bases between. The CDR3 has 14 amino acids. The V gene's germline CDR1 is MDHEN and CDR2 SYDVKM. CDR3 residues: CASSLRIETGELFF. DNA of the CDR3: TGTGCCAGCAGTTTACGAATAGAAACCGGGGAGCTGTTTTTT.

The chain joins TRBV2 to TRBJ2-3; D not certain. Germline loops: CDR1 SNHLY, CDR2 FYNNEI. The length of the CDR3 is 11 residues. Deletions cut 4 bases from V and 3 bases from J, with 2 bases between. Here the CDR3 DNA reads TGTGCCAGCAGTGTAACAGATACGCAGTATTTT. Its translation: CASSVTDTQYF.

Of note for this clone: An end of the junction differs from the germline gene, which may be a read error. V usage is TRBV7-7 and J usage is TRBJ2-5, with D possibly TRBD1 on 6 matching bases. This CDR3 is built from 15 residues. In germline, CDR1 is SSHAT, CDR2 FNYEAQ (reference sequence). CDR3 sequence (DNA): TGTGCTAGCAGCTTGGGGACATCGGCTGGCGAGACCCAGTACTTC. Translated, it gives CASSLGTSAGETQYF.

This rearrangement joins TRBV19 to TRBJ1-1; D might be TRBD1 (5 bases). The CDR3 length is 14 residues. CDR1 LNHDA and CDR2 SQIVND come from the germline V gene (reference sequence). Between the trimmed V and J ends, which lost 5 bases and 0 bases, there was a span of 10 bases. CDR3 loop: CASSVRGMNTEAFF. In DNA form, the CDR3 reads TGTGCCAGTAGTGTCCGGGGGATGAACACTGAAGCTTTCTTT.

The V and J genes are TRBV7-2 and TRBJ2-1; tentative D call: TRBD2 (6 bases). Germline V CDR1 and CDR2: SGHTA, FQGNSA. V was cut by 2 bases and J by 9 bases, with 14 bases left in between. The CDR3 has 14 amino acids. The CDR3 is CASSLRGTPREQFF. CDR3 nucleotides: TGTGCCAGCAGCTTACGGGGGACCCCCCGTGAGCAGTTCTTC.

The chain recombines TRBV7-9 with TRBJ2-1; TRBD2 matches 9 bases. The CDR3 is 14 amino acids. CDR1 SEHNR and CDR2 FQNEAQ come from the germline V gene (reference sequence). V shed 4 bases, J shed 6 bases, and the junction held 4 bases outside the gene matches. CDR3: CASSSGTSSNEQFF. The CDR3, as DNA: TGTGCCAGCAGCTCCGGGACTAGCTCCAATGAGCAGTTCTTC.

This chain joins TRBV27 and TRBJ1-6, with 8 bases lining up with TRBD1. The CDR3 has 15 amino acids. After removal of 0 bases from V and 7 bases from J, the junction contained 2 bases not matched to a gene. Germline V gene sequence: CDR1 MNHEY, CDR2 SMNVEV (reference sequence). This chain's CDR3 is CASSLSGQANSPLHF. The CDR3 coding sequence is TGTGCCAGCAGTTTATCGGGACAGGCCAATTCACCCCTCCACTTT.

This chain joins TRBV5-4 and TRBJ2-7; 15 positions match TRBD2. Germline V gives CDR1 SGHNT, CDR2 YYREEE (reference sequence). The V gene end was trimmed by 4 bases and the J gene end by 3 bases; junction bases not matched to a gene: 14. The CDR3 spans 19 residues. CDR3 residues: CASSGTTGLAGGKYYEQYF. The CDR3 nucleotides read TGTGCCAGCAGCGGAACCACGGGACTAGCGGGGGGCAAGTACTACGAGCAGTACTTC. Using reference TRBV5-4 and TRBJ2-7 for the parts outside the CDR3, the full variable domain is ETGVTQSPTHLIKTRGQQVTLRCSSQSGHNTVSWYQQALGQGPQFIFQYYREEENGRGNFPPRFSGLQFPNYSSELNVNALELDDSALYLCASSGTTGLAGGKYYEQYFGPGTRLTVT.

The gene calls are TRBV7-2 and TRBJ1-2; the match to TRBD1 covers 7 bases. The CDR3 runs 13 residues. Germline values: CDR1 SGHTA, CDR2 FQGNSA. V lost 1 base and J lost 5; bases outside the gene matches: 1. The CDR3 spells CASSLGQGYGYTF. The CDR3 nucleotides read TGTGCCAGCAGCTTAGGACAGGGTTATGGCTACACCTTC.

This clone occurred once. The rearrangement joins TRBV6-5 to TRBJ1-2, with D maybe TRBD1 (6 bases). This CDR3 comprises 12 residues. CDR1 is MNHEY, CDR2 SVGAGI, per germline. V was shortened by 6 bases and J by 6 bases, with 11 bases between the two germline ends. The chain's CDR3 is CASSAHRDGYTF. CDR3 in DNA: TGTGCCAGCAGCGCACACAGGGATGGCTACACCTTC.